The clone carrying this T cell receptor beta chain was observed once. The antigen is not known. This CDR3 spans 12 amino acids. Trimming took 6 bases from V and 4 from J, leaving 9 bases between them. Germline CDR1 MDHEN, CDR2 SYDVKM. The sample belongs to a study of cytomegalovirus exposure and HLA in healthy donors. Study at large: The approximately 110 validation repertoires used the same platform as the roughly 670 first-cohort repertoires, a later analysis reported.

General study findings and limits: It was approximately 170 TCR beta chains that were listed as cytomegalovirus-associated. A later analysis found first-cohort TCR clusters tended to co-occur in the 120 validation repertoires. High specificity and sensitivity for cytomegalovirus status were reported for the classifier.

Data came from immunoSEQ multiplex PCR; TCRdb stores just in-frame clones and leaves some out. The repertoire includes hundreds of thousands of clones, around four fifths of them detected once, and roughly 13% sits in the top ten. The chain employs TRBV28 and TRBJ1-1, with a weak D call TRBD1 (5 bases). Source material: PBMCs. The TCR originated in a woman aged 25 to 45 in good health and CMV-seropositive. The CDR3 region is CASRGLGTEAFF. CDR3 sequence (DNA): TGTGCCAGCAGGGGACTTGGCACTGAAGCTTTCTTT.